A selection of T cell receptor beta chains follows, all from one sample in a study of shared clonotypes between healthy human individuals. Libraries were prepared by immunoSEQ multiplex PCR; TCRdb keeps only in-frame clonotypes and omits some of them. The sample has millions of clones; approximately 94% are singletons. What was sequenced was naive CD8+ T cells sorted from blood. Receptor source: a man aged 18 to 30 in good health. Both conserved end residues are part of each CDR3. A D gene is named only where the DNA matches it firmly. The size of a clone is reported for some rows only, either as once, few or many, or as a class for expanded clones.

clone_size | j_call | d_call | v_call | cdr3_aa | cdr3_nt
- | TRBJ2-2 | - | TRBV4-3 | CASSQFSGSATGELFF | TGCGCCAGCAGCCAATTTAGCGGTTCGGCCACCGGGGAGCTGTTTTTT
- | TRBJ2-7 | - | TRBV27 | CASSLSASYEQYF | TGTGCCAGCAGTTTATCCGCATCCTACGAGCAGTACTTC
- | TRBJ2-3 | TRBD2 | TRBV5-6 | CASSSSGGGTDTQYF | TGTGCCAGCAGCTCTAGCGGGGGCGGCACAGATACGCAGTATTTT
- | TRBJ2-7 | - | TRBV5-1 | CASSLGPSSYEQYF | TGCGCCAGCAGCTTGGGCCCCAGCTCCTACGAGCAGTACTTC
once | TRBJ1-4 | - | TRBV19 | CASSQGLWKSNEKLFF | TGTGCCAGTAGTCAGGGACTCTGGAAGTCTAATGAAAAACTGTTTTTT
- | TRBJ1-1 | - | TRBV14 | CASSPLGVGTEAFF | TGTGCCAGCAGCCCTCTAGGGGTGGGCACTGAAGCTTTCTTT
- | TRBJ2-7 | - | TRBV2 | CASSTYRDAIYEQYF | TGTGCCAGCTCCACGTACAGGGATGCCATCTACGAGCAGTACTTC
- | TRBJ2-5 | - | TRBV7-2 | CASSYGTTWETQYF | TGTGCCAGCAGCTACGGTACTACCTGGGAGACCCAGTACTTC
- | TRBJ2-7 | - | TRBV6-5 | CASSYSLGYEQYF | TGTGCCAGCAGTTACTCGCTCGGCTACGAGCAGTACTTC
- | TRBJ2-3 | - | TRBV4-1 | CASSQVAAPSTDTQYF | TGCGCCAGCAGCCAAGTAGCAGCTCCTAGCACAGATACGCAGTATTTT
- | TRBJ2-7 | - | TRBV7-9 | CASSRSTVPYEQYF | TGTGCCAGCAGCCGATCGACAGTCCCCTACGAGCAGTACTTC
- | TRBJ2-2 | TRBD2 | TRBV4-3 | CASSQDPLAPTGELFF | TGCGCCAGCAGCCAAGATCCACTAGCGCCGACCGGGGAGCTGTTTTTT
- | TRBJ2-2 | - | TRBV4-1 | CASSQDRMNTGELFF | TGCGCCAGCAGCCAAGACAGGATGAACACCGGGGAGCTGTTTTTT
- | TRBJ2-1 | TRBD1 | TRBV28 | CASSLGTGTSDEQFF | TGTGCCAGCAGTTTGGGGACAGGAACGAGCGATGAGCAGTTCTTC
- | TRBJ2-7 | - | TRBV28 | CASSSTRGFRSYEQYF | TGTGCCAGCAGTTCCACTAGGGGTTTTCGGTCCTACGAGCAGTACTTC
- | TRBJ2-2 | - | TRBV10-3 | CAISDAGQPGELFF | TGTGCCATCAGTGATGCGGGACAGCCCGGGGAGCTGTTTTTT
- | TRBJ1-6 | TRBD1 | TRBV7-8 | CASSLRIDRGDSPLHF | TGTGCCAGCAGCTTGCGGATAGACAGGGGGGATTCACCCCTCCACTTT
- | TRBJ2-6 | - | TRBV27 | CASTRTEVGGANVLTF | TGTGCCAGCACCCGCACCGAGGTCGGTGGGGCCAACGTCCTGACTTTC
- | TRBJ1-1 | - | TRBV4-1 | CASSKENTEAFF | TGCGCCAGCAGTAAAGAGAACACTGAAGCTTTCTTT
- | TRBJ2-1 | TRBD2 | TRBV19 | CASSIQGPLAGGSNEQFF | TGTGCCAGTAGTATACAGGGCCCCTTAGCGGGGGGGAGTAATGAGCAGTTCTTC
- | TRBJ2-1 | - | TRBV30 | CAWSVQGNEQFF | TGTGCCTGGAGTGTGCAAGGGAATGAGCAGTTCTTC
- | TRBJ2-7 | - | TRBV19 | CASSITRTPVRDEQYF | TGTGCCAGTAGTATAACCCGGACTCCCGTGAGGGACGAGCAGTACTTC
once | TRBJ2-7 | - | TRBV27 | CASSLTATNYEQYF | TGTGCCAGCAGTTTAACGGCCACAAACTACGAGCAGTACTTC
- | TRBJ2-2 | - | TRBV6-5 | CASSSSDGLGPGELFF | TGTGCCAGCAGTTCCTCGGACGGCCTCGGACCCGGGGAGCTGTTTTTT
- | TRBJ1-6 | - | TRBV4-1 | CASSQHGGSGSPLHF | TGCGCCAGCAGCCAACACGGGGGTAGCGGCTCACCCCTCCACTTT
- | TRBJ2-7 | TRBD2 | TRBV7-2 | CASSPTSGSYEQYF | TGTGCCAGCAGCCCGACTAGCGGGAGCTACGAGCAGTACTTC
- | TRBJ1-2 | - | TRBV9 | CASSVMGGNGYTF | TGTGCCAGCAGCGTAATGGGGGGGAATGGCTACACCTTC
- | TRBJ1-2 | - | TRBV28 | CASSLGGDGNYGYTF | TGTGCCAGCAGCCTCGGGGGGGACGGAAACTATGGCTACACCTTC
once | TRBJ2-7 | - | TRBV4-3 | CASSHSGGNIRPYEQYF | TGCGCCAGCAGCCATTCCGGGGGCAATATACGCCCCTACGAGCAGTACTTC
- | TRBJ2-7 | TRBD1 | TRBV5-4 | CASSSTGGFYEQYF | TGTGCCAGCAGCTCAACAGGGGGCTTCTACGAGCAGTACTTC
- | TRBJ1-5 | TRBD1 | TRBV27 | CASSYDRGSQPQHF | TGTGCCAGCAGTTACGACAGGGGGAGCCAGCCCCAGCATTTT
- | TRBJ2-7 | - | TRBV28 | CASSFPRQGDHEQYF | TGTGCCAGCAGTTTCCCTAGGCAGGGAGACCACGAGCAGTACTTC
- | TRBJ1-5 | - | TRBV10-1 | CASSRPGASSNQPQHF | TGCGCCAGCAGCCGCCCAGGGGCTTCCAGCAATCAGCCCCAGCATTTT
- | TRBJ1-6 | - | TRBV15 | CATSRGATSPLHF | TGTGCCACCAGCAGAGGGGCCACCTCACCCCTCCACTTT
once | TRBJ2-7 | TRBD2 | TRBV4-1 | CASSQVGSGGISYEQYF | TGCGCCAGCAGCCAAGTGGGGAGCGGGGGGATTTCCTACGAGCAGTACTTC
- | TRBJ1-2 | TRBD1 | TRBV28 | CASLGQGVYGYTF | TGTGCCAGCCTAGGACAGGGCGTGTATGGCTACACCTTC
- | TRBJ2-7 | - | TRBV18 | CASSPPGGPTAYEQYF | TGTGCCAGCTCACCACCGGGGGGGCCGACGGCCTACGAGCAGTACTTC
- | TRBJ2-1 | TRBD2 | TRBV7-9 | CASSLAYASGVNEQFF | TGTGCCAGCAGCTTAGCGTATGCTAGCGGGGTCAATGAGCAGTTCTTC
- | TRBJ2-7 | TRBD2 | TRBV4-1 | CASSQRAGFDEQYF | TGCGCCAGCAGCCAACGAGCGGGATTCGACGAGCAGTACTTC
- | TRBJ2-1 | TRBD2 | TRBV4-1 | CASSQETSGAYNEQFF | TGCGCCAGCAGCCAAGAGACTAGCGGGGCCTACAATGAGCAGTTCTTC
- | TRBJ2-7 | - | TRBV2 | CASSEAGSQGPQSEQYF | TGTGCCAGCAGTGAAGCGGGTTCGCAAGGGCCCCAGAGCGAGCAGTACTTC
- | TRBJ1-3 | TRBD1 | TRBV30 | CAGGDSSGNTIYF | TGTGCCGGAGGGGACAGCTCTGGAAACACCATATATTTT
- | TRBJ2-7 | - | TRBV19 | CASSMQTGEGSEQYF | TGTGCCAGTAGTATGCAGACAGGGGAGGGATCCGAGCAGTACTTC
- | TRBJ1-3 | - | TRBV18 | CASSPPESSGNTIYF | TGTGCCAGCTCACCCCCAGAAAGCTCTGGAAACACCATATATTTT
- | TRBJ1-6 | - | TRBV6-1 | CASSAILSSYNSPLHF | TGTGCCAGCAGTGCTATTTTAAGCTCCTATAATTCACCCCTCCACTTT
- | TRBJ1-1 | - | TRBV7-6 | CASSETLGTEAFF | TGTGCCAGCAGCGAAACCCTCGGCACTGAAGCTTTCTTT
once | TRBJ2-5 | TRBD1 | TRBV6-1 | CASSDGTGGFWGETQYF | TGTGCCAGCAGTGACGGGACAGGGGGCTTCTGGGGAGAGACCCAGTACTTC
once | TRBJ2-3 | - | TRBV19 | CASSMGGTDTQYF | TGTGCCAGTAGTATGGGGGGAACAGATACGCAGTATTTT
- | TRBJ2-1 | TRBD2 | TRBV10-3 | CAINSLAGGPGEQFF | TGTGCCATCAACTCACTAGCGGGAGGGCCAGGCGAGCAGTTCTTC
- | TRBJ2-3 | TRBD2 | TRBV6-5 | CASSYSPSGSTDTQYF | TGTGCCAGCAGTTACTCGCCTAGCGGGAGCACAGATACGCAGTATTTT
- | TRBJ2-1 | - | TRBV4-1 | CASSQDPGGSYNEQFF | TGCGCCAGCAGCCAAGATCCCGGGGGCTCCTACAATGAGCAGTTCTTC
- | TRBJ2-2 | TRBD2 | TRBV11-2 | CASSLVAGGGGELFF | TGTGCCAGCAGCTTGGTAGCGGGAGGCGGCGGGGAGCTGTTTTTT
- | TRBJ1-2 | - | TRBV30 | CAWAITGSQGYTF | TGTGCCTGGGCCATTACAGGGTCTCAGGGCTACACCTTC
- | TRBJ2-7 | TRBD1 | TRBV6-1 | CASSEIAGGAYEQYF | TGTGCCAGCAGTGAAATAGCAGGGGGTGCCTACGAGCAGTACTTC
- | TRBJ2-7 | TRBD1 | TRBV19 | CASPGQGLYEQYF | TGTGCCAGTCCGGGACAGGGACTCTACGAGCAGTACTTC